The T cell receptor (beta chain) under discussion was sequenced for a study of CD8+CD57+ T cells in acquired aplastic anemia. Study-wide results and limits: A set of more than 25 CD8+ CDR3 sequences was shared between patients and controls, and these sequences appeared highly expressed in patients.

Genomic DNA was employed as the template in profiling TCR beta VDJ and CDR3. TCRdb reanalysed the reads using MiXCR and keeps one entry per CDR3 protein. The sample lists about 98,000 distinct CDR3 sequences; about 66% were seen once. The CDR3 totals 18 residues. The J segment lost 0 bases and the V segment lost 0 bases, leaving 6 bases of the junction unmatched. CDR1 is DFQATT and CDR2 is SNEGSKA in the germline V gene (reference sequence). Previously, flow cytometry had revealed CD8+CD57+ cell expansion in the patients chosen for sequencing. This clonotype was seen ten or more times. The antigen is unknown.

The rearrangement joins TRBV20-1 to TRBJ2-1, with TRBD2 matching 12 bases. The sequencing sample was made of sorted CD4+, CD8+, or CD8+CD57+ T cells (not recorded which) from PBMCs. This TCR derives from a human donor with aplastic anemia. CDR3 coding DNA: TGCAGTGCTAGAGAACTAGCGGGAGGCATGAGCTCCTACAATGAGCAGTTCTTC. Its translation is CSARELAGGMSSYNEQFF.